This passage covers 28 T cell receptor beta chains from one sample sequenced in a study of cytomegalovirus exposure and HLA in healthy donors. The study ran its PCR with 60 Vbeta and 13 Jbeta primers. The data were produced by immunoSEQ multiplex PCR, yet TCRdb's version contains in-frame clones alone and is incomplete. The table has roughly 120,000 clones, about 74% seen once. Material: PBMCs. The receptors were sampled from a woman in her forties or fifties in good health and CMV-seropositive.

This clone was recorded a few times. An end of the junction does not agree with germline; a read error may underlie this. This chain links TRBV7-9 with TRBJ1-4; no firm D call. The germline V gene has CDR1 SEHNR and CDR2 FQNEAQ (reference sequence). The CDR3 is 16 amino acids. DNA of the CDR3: TGTTCCAGCAGCTCCGAGGAGGGTCAGGTAGATGAAAAACTGTTTTTT. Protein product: CSSSSEEGQVDEKLFF. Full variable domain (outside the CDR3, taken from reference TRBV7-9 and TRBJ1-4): DTGVSQNPRHKITKRGQNVTFRCDPISEHNRLYWYRQTLGQGPEFLTYFQNEAQLEKSRLLSDRFSAERPKGSFSTLEIQRTEQGDSAMYLCSSSSEEGQVDEKLFFGSGTQLSVL.

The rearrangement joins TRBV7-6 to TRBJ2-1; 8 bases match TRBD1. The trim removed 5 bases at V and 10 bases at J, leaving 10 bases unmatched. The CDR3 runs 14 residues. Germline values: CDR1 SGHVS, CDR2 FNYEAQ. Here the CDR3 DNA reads TGTGCCAGCAGCCATTCGCAGGGGGCTGGGGAGCAGTTCTTC. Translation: CASSHSQGAGEQFF.

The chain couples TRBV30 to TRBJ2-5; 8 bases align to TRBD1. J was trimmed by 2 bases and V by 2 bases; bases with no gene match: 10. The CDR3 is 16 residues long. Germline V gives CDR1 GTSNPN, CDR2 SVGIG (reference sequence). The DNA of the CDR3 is TGTGCCTGGAGTTTAAACAGGGGGTTAAGGCAAGAGACCCAGTACTTC. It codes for CAWSLNRGLRQETQYF.

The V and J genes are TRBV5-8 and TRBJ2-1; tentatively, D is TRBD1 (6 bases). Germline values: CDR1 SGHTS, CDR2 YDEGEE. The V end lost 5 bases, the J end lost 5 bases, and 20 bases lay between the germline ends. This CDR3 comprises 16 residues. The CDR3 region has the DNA TGTGCCAGCAGTCCTACAGGGACGGGTGGGGACAATGAGCAGTTCTTC. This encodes CASSPTGTGGDNEQFF.

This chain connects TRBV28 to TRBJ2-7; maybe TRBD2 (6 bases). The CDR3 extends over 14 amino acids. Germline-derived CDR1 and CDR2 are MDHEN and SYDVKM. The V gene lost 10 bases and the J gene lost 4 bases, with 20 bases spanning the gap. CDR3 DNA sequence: TGTGCCATAAGCCCGGGACTCGTAGTTTACGAGCAGTACTTC. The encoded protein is CAISPGLVVYEQYF.

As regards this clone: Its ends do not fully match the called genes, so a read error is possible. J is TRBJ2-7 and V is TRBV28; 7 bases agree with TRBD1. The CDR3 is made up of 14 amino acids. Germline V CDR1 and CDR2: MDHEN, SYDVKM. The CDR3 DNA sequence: TGTGCCAGCAGATGGCTAGGACAGGCCTACGGGCAGTACTTC. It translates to CASRWLGQAYGQYF.

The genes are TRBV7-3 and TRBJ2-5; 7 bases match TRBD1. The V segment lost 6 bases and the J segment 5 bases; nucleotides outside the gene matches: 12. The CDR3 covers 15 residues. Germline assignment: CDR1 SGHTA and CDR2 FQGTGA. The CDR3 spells CASSRLPGQLETQYF. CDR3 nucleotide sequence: TGTGCCAGCAGTAGGTTACCGGGACAGCTGGAGACCCAGTACTTC.

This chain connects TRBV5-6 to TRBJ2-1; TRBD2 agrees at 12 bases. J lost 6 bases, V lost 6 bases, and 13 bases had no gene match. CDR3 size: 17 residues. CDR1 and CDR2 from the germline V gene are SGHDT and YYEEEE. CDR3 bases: TGTGCCAGCAACAGGGTTACGGCTAGCGGGGGGGCCAATGAGCAGTTCTTC. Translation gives CASNRVTASGGANEQFF.

The CDR3 protein is CASSLRDRGIGETQYF. The DNA of the CDR3 is TGTGCCAGCAGCTTAAGGGACAGGGGGATTGGAGAGACCCAGTACTTC. The V and J genes are TRBV7-8 and TRBJ2-5, with TRBD1 identical over 11 bases. There are 16 residues in the CDR3. Germline V gene data show CDR1 as SGHVS and CDR2 as FQNEAQ. V lost 2 bases, J lost 4 bases, and 6 bases stayed unmatched.

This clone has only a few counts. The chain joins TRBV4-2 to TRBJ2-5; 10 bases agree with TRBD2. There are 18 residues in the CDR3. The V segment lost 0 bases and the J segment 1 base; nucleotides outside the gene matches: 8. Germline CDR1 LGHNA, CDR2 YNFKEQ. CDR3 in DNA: TGTGCCAGCAGCCAAGATAGCCTCCGGACTAGCGGCCAAGAGACCCAGTACTTC. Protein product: CASSQDSLRTSGQETQYF.

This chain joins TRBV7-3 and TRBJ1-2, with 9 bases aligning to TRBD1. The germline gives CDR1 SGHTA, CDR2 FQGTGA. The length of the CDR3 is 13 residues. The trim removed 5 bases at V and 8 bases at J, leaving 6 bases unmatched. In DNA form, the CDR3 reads TGTGCCAGCAGCCCGACAGGGGGTTTAGGCTACACCTTC. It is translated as CASSPTGGLGYTF.

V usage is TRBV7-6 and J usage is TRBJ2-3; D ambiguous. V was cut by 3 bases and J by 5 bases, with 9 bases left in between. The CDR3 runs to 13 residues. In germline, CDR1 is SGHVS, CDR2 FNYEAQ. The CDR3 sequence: CASSLFSGDTQYF. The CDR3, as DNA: TGTGCCAGCAGCTTGTTTTCCGGAGATACGCAGTATTTT.

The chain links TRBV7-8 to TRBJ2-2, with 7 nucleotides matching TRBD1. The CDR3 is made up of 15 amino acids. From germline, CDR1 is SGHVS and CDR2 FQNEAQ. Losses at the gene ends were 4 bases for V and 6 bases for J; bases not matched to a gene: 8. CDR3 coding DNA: TGTGCCAGCAGCTCAAGACAGGGAGCGTCCGGGGAGCTGTTTTTT. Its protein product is CASSSRQGASGELFF.

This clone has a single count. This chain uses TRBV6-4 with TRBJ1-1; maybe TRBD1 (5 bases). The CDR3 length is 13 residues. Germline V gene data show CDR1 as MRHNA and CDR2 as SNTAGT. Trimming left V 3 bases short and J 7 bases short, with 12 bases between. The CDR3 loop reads CASSEAGGNEAFF. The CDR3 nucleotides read TGTGCCAGCAGTGAAGCGGGGGGAAATGAAGCTTTCTTT.

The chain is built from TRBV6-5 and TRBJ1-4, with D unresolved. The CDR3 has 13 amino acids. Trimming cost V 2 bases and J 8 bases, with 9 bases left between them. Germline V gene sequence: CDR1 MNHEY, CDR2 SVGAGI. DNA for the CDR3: TGTGCCAGCAGTTACGGCCCACAAGAAAAACTGTTTTTT. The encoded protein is CASSYGPQEKLFF.

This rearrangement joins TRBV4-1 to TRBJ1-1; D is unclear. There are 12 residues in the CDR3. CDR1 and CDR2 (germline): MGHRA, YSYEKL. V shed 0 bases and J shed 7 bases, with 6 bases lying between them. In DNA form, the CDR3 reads TGCGCCAGCAGCCAAGATCGGGGTGAAGCTTTCTTT. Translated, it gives CASSQDRGEAFF.

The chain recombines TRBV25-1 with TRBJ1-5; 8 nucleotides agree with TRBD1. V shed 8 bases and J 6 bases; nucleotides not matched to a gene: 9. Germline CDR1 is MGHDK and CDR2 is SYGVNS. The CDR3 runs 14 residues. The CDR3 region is CASAGTGDPQPQHF. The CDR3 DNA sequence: TGTGCCAGCGCCGGGACAGGAGATCCTCAGCCCCAGCATTTT. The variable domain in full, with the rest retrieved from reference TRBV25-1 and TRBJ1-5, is EADIYQTPRYLVIGTGKKITLECSQTMGHDKMYWYQQDPGMELHLIHYSYGVNSTEKGDLSSESTVSRIRTEHFPLTLESARPSHTSQYLCASAGTGDPQPQHFGDGTRLSIL.

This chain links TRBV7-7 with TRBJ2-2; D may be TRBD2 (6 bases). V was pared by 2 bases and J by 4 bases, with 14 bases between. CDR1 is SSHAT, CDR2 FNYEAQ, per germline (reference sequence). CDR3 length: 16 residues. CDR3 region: CASSLQTSGLTGELFF. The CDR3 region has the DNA TGTGCCAGCAGCTTACAAACAAGCGGGCTCACCGGGGAGCTGTTTTTT.

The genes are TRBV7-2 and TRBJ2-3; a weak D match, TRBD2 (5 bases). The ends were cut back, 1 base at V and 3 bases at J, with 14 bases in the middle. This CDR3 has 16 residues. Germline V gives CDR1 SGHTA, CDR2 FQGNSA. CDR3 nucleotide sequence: TGTGCCAGCAGCTTAGGTGCTAGCTCCAAAACAGATACGCAGTATTTT. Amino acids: CASSLGASSKTDTQYF. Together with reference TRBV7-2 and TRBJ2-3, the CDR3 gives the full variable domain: GAGVSQSPSNKVTEKGKDVELRCDPISGHTALYWYRQSLGQGLEFLIYFQGNSAPDKSGLPSDRFSAERTGGSVSTLTIQRTQQEDSAVYLCASSLGASSKTDTQYFGPGTRLTVL.

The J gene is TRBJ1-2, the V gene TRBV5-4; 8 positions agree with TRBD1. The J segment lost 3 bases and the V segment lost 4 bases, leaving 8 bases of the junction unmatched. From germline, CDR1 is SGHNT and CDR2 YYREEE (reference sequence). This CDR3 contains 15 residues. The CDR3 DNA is TGTGCCAGCAGCCTCCGGGACAGGATTTACTATGGCTACACCTTC. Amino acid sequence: CASSLRDRIYYGYTF.

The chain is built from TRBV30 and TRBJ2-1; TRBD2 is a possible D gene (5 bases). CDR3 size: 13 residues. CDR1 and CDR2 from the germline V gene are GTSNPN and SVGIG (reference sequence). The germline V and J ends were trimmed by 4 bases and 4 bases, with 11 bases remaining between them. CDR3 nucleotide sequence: TGTGCCTGGACCCGGGGAGCTTACAATGAGCAGTTCTTC. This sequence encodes CAWTRGAYNEQFF. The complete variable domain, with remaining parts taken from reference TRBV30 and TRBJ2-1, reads SQTIHQWPATLVQPVGSPLSLECTVEGTSNPNLYWYRQAAGRGLQLLFYSVGIGQISSEVPQNLSASRPQDRQFILSSKKLLLSDSGFYLCAWTRGAYNEQFFGPGTRLTVL.

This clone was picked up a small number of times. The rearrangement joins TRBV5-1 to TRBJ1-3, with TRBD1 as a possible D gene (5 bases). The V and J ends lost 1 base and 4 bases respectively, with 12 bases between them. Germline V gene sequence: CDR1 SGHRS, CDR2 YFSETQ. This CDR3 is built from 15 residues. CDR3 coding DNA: TGCGCCAGCAGCTTGTCGGGGGACTTAGGAAACACCATATATTTT. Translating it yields CASSLSGDLGNTIYF.

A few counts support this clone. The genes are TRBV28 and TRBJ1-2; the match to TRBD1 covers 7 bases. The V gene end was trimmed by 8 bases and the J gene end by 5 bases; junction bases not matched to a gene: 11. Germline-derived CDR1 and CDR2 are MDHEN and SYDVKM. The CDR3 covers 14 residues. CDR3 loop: CASASTGISYGYTF. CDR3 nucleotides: TGTGCCAGCGCGTCGACAGGGATTTCTTATGGCTACACCTTC.

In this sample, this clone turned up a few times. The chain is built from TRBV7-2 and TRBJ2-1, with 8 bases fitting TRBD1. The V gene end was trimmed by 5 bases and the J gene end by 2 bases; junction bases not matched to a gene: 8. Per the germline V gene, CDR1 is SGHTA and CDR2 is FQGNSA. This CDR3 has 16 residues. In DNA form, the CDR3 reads TGTGCCAGCAGCCCGCGACAGGGGCTCACCTACAATGAGCAGTTCTTC. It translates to CASSPRQGLTYNEQFF.

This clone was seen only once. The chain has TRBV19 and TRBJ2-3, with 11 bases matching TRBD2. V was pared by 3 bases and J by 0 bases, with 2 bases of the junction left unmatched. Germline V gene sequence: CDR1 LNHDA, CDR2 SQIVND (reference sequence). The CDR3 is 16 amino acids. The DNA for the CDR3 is TGTGCCAGTAGTATGGGACTAGCGGAGAGCACAGATACGCAGTATTTT. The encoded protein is CASSMGLAESTDTQYF.

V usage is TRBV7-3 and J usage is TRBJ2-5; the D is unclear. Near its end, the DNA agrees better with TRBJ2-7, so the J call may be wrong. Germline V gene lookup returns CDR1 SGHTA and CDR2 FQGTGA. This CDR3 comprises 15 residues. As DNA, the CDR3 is TGTGCCAGCAGTCAGCTGGCCGAACGTTACTACGAGCAGTACTTC. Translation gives CASSQLAERYYEQYF.

The CDR3 DNA sequence: TGCGCCAGCAGCTTAAGGACAGGGTCCGGGGAGCTGTTTTTT. Amino acids: CASSLRTGSGELFF. The rearrangement joins TRBV5-1 to TRBJ2-2, with 8 bases matching TRBD1. The CDR3 extends over 14 amino acids. Germline assignment: CDR1 SGHRS and CDR2 YFSETQ. V dropped 2 bases and J dropped 6; count of bases not matched to a gene: 3.

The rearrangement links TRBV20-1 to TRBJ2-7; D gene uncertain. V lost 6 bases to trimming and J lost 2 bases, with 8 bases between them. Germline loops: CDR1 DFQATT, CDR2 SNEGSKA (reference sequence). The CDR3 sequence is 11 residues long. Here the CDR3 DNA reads TGCAGTGCGAACAGAGCCTACGAGCAGTACTTC. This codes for CSANRAYEQYF.